This paragraph covers one TCR beta chain sequence. This sample stems from a study of blood T cell repertoires in COVID-19. Study overall: COVID-19 samples collected from the United States, Italy and Spain covered acute and convalescent phases.

Measured with immunoSEQ multiplex PCR; TCRdb has only the in-frame clones, and not every one. This table holds approximately 44,000 clones, over 80% found once. Sequenced input: peripheral blood. The origin of this receptor is a human donor in a cohort sampled during active COVID-19.

In DNA form, the CDR3 reads TGTGCCAGCAGTTCGACAGGGCGGTCCAAAGCTTTCTTT. Its protein product is CASSSTGRSKAFF. The chain employs TRBV28 and TRBJ1-1, with 7 positions matching TRBD1. The CDR3 has 13 residues. V lost 4 bases and J lost 9; bases outside the gene matches: 8. The germline V gene has CDR1 MDHEN and CDR2 SYDVKM.